This T cell receptor (beta chain) appears in the sequencing data of a study of cytomegalovirus exposure and HLA in healthy donors. The V end lost 6 bases, the J end lost 2 bases, and 11 bases lay between the germline ends. The CDR3 is 14 amino acids. Germline loops: CDR1 MNHNS, CDR2 SASEGT. 13 Jbeta primers and 60 Vbeta primers were used for the PCR. Only in-frame clones appear in the TCRdb table, and some are missing; sequencing was by immunoSEQ multiplex PCR. The repertoire has some 110,000 clones, around 84% of them found once; the top ten carry roughly 23%. The sequence was obtained from a man aged 30-40 years in good health and CMV-seropositive. The chain employs TRBV6-1 and TRBJ1-3; no firm D call. The specimen sequenced was PBMCs. CDR3 in DNA: TGTGCCAGCAGCCGAACAGATACTGGAAACACCATATATTTT. This gives the protein CASSRTDTGNTIYF.